This TCR beta chain was captured by sequencing in a study of blood T cell repertoires in COVID-19. Across the study: Sites in the United States, Italy and Spain provided acute and convalescent COVID-19 samples. The analysed material was cDNA or gDNA that came from T cells, B-cell-depleted T cells, or PBMCs.

The junction had 10 bases not matched to a gene; V was cut back by 6 bases and J by 6 bases. The CDR3 sequence is 14 residues long. Per germline, CDR1 MNHEY and CDR2 SVGAGI. Per the authors' pipeline: Using reference gene primer amplification, nucleated cell counts were estimated. Sequencing used immunoSEQ multiplex PCR; TCRdb keeps in-frame clones, though not all of them. Clone size and V and J calls were adopted from that table, with D and trimming inferred from the DNA. The repertoire holds roughly 280,000 clones, about nine tenths seen once, with 2% to 2.5% in the top ten. Material: peripheral blood. The TCR was taken from a man between 45 and 60 years old with acute or convalescent COVID-19. This sequence joins TRBV6-5 and TRBJ2-7, with TRBD1 identical over 8 bases. CDR3 sequence (DNA): TGTGCCAGCAGGCGTACCCCCACAGGGGGCGAGCAGTACTTC. Translating it yields CASRRTPTGGEQYF.